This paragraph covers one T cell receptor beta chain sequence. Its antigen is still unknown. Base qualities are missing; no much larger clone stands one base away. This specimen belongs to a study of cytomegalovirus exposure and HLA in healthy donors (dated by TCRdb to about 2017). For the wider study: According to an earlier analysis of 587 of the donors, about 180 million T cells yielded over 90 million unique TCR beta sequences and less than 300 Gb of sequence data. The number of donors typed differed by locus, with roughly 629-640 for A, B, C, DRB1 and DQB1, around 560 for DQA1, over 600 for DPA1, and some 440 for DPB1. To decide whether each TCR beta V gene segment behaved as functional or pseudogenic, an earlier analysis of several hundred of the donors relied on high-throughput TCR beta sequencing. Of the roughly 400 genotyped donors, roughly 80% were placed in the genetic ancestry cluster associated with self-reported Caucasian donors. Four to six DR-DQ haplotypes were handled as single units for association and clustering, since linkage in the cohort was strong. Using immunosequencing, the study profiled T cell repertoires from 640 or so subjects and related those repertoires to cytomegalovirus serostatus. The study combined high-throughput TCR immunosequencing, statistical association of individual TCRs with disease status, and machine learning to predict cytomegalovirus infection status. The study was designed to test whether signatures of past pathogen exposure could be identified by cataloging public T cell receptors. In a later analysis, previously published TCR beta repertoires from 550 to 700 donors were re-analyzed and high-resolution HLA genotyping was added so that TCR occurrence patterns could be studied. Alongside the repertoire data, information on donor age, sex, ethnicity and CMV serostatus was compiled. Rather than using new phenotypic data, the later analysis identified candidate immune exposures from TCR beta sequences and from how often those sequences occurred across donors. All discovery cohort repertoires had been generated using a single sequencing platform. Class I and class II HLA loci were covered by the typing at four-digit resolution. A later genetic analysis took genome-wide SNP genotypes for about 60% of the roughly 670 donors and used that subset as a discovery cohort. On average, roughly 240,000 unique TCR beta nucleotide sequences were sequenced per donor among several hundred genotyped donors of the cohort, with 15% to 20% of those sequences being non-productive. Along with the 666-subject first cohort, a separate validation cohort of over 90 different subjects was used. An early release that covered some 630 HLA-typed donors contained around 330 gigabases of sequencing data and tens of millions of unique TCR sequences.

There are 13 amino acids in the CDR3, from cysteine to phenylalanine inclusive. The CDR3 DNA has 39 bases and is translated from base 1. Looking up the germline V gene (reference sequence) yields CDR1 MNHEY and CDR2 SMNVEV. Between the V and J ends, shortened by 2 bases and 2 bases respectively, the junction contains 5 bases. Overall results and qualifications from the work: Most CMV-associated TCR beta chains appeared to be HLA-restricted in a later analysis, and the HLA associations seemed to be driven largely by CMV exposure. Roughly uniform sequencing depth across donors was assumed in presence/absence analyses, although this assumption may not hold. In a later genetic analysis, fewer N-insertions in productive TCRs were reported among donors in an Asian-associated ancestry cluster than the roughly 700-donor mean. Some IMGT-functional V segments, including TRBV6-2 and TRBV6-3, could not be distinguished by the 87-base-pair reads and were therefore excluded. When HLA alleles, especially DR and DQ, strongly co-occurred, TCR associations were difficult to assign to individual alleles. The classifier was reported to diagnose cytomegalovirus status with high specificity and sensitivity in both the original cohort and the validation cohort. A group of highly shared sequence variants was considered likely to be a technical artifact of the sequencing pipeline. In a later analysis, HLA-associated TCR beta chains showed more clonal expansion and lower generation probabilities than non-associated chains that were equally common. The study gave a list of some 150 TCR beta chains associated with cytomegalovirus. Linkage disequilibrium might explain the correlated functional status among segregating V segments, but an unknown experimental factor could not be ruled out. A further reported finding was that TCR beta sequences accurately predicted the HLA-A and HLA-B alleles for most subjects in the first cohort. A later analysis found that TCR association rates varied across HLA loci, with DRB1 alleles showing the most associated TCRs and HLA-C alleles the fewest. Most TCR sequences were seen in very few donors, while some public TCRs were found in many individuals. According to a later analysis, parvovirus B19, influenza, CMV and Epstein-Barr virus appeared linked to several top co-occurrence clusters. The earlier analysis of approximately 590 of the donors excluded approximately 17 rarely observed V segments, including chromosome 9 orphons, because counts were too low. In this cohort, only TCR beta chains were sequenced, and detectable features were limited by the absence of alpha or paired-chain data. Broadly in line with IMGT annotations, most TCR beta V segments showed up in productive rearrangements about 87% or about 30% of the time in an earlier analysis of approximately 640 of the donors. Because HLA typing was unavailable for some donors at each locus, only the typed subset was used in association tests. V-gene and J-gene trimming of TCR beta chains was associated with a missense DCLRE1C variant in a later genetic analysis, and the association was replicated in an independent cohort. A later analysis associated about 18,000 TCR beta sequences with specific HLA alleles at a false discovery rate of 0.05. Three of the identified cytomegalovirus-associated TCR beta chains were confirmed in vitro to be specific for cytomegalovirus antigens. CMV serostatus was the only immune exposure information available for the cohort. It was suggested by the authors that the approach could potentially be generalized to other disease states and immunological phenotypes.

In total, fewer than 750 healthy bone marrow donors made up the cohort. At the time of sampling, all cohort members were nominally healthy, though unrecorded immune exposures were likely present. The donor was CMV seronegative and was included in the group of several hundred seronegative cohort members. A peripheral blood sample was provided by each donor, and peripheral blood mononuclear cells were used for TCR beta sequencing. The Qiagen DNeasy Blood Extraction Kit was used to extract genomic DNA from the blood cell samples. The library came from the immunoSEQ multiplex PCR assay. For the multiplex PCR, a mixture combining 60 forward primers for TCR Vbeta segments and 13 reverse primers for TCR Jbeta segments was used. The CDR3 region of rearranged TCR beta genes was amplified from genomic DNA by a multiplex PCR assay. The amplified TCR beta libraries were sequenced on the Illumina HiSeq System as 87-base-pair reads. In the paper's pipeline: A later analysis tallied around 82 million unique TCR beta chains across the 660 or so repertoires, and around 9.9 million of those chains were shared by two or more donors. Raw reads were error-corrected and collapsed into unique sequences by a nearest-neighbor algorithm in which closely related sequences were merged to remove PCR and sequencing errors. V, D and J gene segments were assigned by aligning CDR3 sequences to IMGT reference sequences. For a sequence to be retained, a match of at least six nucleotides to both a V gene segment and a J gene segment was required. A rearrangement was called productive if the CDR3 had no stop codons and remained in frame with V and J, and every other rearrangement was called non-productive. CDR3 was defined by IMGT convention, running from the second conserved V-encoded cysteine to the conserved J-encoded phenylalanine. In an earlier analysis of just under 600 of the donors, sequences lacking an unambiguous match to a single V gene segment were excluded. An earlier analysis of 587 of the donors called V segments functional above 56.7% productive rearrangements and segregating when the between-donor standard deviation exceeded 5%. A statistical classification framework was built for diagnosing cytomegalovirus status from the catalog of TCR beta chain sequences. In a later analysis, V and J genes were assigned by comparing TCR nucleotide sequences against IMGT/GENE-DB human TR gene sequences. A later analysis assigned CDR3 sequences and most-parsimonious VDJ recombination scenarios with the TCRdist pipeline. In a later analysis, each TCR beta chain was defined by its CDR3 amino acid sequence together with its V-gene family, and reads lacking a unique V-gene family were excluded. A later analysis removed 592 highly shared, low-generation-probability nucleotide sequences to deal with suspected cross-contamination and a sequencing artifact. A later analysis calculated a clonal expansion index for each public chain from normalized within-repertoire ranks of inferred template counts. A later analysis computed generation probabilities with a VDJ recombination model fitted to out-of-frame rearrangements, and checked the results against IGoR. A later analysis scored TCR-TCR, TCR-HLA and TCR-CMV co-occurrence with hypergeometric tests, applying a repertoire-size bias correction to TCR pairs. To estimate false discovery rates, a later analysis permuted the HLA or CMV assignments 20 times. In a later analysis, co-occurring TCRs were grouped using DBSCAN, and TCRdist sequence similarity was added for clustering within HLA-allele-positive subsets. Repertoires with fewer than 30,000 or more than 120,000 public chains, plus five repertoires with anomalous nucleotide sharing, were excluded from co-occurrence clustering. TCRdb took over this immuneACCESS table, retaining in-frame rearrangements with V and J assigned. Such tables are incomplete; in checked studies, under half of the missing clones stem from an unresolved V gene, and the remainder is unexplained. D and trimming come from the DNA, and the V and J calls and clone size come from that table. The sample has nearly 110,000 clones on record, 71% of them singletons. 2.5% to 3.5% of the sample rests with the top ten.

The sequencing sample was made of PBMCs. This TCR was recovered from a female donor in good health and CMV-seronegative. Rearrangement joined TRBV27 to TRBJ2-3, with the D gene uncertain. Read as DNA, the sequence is TGTGCCAGCAGTTTAAGCCTCACAGATACGCAGTATTTT. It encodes CASSLSLTDTQYF.